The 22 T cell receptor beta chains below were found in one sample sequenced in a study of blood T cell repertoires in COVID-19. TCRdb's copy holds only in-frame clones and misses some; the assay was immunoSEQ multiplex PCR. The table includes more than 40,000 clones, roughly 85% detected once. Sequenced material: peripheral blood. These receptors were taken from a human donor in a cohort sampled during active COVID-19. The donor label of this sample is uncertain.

This CDR3 is CATRTGGRDEQFF. Written as DNA, the CDR3 is TGTGCCACCAGGACAGGGGGCAGGGATGAGCAGTTCTTC. The gene calls are TRBV24-1 and TRBJ2-1; 10 nucleotides line up with TRBD1. After removal of 7 bases from V and 8 bases from J, the junction contained 4 bases not matched to a gene. Germline V gene data show CDR1 as KGHDR and CDR2 as SFDVKD. This CDR3 spans 13 amino acids.

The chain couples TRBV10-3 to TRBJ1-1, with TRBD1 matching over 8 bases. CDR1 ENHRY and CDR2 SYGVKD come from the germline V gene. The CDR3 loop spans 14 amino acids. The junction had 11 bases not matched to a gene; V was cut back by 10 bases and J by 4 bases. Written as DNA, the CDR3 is TGTGCCACCAAACCACAGGGGGAGAGCACTGAAGCTTTCTTT. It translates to CATKPQGESTEAFF.

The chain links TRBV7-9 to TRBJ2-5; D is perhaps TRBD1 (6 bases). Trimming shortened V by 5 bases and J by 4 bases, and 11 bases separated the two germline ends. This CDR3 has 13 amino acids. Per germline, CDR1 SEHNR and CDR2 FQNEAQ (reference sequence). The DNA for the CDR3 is TGTGCCAGCAGCCCAGGGGTGGGAGAGACCCAGTACTTC. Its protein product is CASSPGVGETQYF.

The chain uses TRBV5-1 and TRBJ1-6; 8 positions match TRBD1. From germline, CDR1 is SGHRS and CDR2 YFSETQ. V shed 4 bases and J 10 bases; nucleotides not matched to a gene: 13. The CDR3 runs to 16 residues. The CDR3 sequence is CASSRETGVPRSPLHF. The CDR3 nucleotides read TGCGCCAGCAGCCGAGAGACAGGGGTGCCCCGCTCACCCCTCCACTTT. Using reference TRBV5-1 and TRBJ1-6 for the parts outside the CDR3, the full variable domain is KAGVTQTPRYLIKTRGQQVTLSCSPISGHRSVSWYQQTPGQGLQFLFEYFSETQRNKGNFPGRFSGRQFSNSRSEMNVSTLELGDSALYLCASSRETGVPRSPLHFGNGTRLTVT.

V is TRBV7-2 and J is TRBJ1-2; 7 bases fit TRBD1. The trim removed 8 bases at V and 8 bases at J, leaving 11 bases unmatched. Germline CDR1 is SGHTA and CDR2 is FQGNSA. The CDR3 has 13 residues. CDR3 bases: TGTGCCAGCGTCCGGACAGGCGAGGGGGGCTACACCTTC. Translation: CASVRTGEGGYTF.

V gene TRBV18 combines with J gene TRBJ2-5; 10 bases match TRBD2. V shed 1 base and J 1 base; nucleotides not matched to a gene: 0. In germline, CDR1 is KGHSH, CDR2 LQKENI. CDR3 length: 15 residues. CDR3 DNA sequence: TGTGCCAGCTCACCACAGCGGGGGGGCCAAGAGACCCAGTACTTC. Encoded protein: CASSPQRGGQETQYF.

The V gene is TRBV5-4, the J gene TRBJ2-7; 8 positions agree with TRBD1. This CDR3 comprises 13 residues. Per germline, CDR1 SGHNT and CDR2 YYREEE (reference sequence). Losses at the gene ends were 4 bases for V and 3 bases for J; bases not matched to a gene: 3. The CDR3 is CASSITGGYEQYF. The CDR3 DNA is TGTGCCAGCAGCATTACAGGGGGCTACGAGCAGTACTTC. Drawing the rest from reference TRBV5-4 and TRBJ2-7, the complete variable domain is ETGVTQSPTHLIKTRGQQVTLRCSSQSGHNTVSWYQQALGQGPQFIFQYYREEENGRGNFPPRFSGLQFPNYSSELNVNALELDDSALYLCASSITGGYEQYFGPGTRLTVT.

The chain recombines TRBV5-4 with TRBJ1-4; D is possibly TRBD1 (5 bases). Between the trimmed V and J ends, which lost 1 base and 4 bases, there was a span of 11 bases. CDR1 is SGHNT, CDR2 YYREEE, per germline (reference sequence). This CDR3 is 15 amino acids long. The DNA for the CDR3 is TGTGCCAGCAGCTTGAAACGGGGGGATAATGAAAAACTGTTTTTT. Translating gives CASSLKRGDNEKLFF.

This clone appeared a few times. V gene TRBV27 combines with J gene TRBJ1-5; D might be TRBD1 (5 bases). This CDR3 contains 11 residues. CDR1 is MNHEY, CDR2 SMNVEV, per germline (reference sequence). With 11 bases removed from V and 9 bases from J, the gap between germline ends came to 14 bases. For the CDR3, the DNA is TGTGCCGGCTCCCTCGGGGGGCCCCAGCATTTT. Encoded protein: CAGSLGGPQHF.

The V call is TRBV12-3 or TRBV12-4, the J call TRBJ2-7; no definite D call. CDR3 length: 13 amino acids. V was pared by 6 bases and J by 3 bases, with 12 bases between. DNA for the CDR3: TGTGCCAGCAGCGATACAACGATCTACGAGCAGTACTTC. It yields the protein CASSDTTIYEQYF.

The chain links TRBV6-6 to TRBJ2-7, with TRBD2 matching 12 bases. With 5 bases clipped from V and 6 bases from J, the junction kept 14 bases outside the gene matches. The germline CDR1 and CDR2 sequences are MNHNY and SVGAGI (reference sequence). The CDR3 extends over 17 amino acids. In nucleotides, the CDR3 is TGTGCCAGCAGTCCTAGCGGGGGGGCCGTAGGGGGAGGCGAGCAGTACTTC. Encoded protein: CASSPSGGAVGGGEQYF.

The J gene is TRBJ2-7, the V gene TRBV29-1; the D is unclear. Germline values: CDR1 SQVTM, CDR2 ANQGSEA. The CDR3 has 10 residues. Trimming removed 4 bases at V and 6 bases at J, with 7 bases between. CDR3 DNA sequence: TGCAGCGTTGGAGGAAGCGAGCAGTACTTC. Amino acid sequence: CSVGGSEQYF.

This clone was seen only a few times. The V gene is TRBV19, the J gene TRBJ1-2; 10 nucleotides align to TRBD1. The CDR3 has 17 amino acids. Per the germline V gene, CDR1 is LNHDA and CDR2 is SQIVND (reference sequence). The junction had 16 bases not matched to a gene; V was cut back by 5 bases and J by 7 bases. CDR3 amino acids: CASSSDRGRNPLRGYTF. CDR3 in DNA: TGTGCCAGTAGTTCCGACAGGGGGCGAAACCCCCTTCGTGGCTACACCTTC.

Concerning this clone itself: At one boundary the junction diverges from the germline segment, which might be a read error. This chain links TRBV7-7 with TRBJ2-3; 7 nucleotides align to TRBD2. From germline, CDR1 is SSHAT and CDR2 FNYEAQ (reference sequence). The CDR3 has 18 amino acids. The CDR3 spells CASSLYASGTTSTDTQYF. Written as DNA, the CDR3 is TGTGCTAGCAGCTTATACGCTAGCGGAACTACTAGCACAGATACGCAGTATTTT. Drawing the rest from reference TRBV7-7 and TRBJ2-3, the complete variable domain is GAGVSQSPRYKVTKRGQDVTLRCDPISSHATLYWYQQALGQGPEFLTYFNYEAQPDKSGLPSDRFSAERPEGSISTLTIQRTEQRDSAMYRCASSLYASGTTSTDTQYFGPGTRLTVL.

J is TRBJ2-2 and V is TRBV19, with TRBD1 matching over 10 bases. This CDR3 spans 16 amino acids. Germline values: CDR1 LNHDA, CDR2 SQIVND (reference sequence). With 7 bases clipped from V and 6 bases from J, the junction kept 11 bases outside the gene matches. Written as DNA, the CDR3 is TGTGCCAGTACCGGGGGGGACAGGGGAAAAGCCGGGGAGCTGTTTTTT. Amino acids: CASTGGDRGKAGELFF. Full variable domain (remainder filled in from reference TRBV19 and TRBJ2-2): DGGITQSPKYLFRKEGQNVTLSCEQNLNHDAMYWYRQDPGQGLRLIYYSQIVNDFQKGDIAEGYSVSREKKESFPLTVTSAQKNPTAFYLCASTGGDRGKAGELFFGEGSRLTVL.

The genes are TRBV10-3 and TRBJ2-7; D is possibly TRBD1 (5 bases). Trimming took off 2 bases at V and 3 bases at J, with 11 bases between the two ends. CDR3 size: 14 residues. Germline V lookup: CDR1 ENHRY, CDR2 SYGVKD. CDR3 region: CAISEAGRVYEQYF. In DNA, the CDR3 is TGTGCCATCAGTGAGGCTGGCAGGGTCTACGAGCAGTACTTC.

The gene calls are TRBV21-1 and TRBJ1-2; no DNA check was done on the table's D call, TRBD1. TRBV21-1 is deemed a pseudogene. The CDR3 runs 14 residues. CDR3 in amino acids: CASSKSGPNYGYTF. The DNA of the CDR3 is TGTGCCAGCAGCAAATCAGGTCCTAACTATGGCTACACCTTC.

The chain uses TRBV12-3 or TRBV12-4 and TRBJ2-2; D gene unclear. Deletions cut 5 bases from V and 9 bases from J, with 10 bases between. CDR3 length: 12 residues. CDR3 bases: TGTGCCAGCAGTCGTACCGCGTGGGAGCTGTTTTTT. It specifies CASSRTAWELFF.

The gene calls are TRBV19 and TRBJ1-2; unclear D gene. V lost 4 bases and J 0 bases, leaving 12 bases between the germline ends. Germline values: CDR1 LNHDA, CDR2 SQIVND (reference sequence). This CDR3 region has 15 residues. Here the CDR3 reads CASSNPGETNYGYTF. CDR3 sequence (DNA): TGTGCCAGTAGTAATCCCGGGGAGACTAACTATGGCTACACCTTC.

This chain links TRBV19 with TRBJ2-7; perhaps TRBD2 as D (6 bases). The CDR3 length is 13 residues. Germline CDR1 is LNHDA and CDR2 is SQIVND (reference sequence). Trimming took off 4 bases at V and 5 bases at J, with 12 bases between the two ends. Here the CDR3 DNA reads TGTGCCAGTAGTAGCGTGGGAGGACACGAGCAGTACTTC. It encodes CASSSVGGHEQYF.

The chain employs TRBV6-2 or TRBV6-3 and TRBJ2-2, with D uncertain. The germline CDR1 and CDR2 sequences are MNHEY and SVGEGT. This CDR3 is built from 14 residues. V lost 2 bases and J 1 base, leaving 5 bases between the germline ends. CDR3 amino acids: CASSYVRNTGELFF. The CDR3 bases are TGTGCCAGCAGTTACGTCAGGAACACCGGGGAGCTGTTTTTT.

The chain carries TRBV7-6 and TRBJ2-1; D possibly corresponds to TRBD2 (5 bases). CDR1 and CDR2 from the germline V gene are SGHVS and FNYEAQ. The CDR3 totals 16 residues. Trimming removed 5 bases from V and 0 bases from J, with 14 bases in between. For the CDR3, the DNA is TGTGCCAGCAGCCCAGGACTCTTAAGCTCCTACAATGAGCAGTTCTTC. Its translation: CASSPGLLSSYNEQFF.